The rows below give T cell receptor beta chains drawn from one sample of a study of T-cell reconstitution after alpha-beta-depleted transplantation in children. TCRdb passed the PCR reads through MiXCR, listing each CDR3 protein once. The sample records 450,000 to 700,000 distinct CDR3 sequences, 25% to 30% being singletons. The sample consisted of PBMCs, taken before TCRalphabeta/CD19-depleted stem cell transplant. These receptors originate from a boy younger than two with Wiskott-Aldrich syndrome, due to receive a stem cell transplant. CDR3s include the opening cysteine and the closing phenylalanine or tryptophan. Each record gives: D gene, V gene, CDR3 length, clone size, J gene, CDR3 protein, CDR3 DNA. The D gene is left open where the match is weak. Clone size is shown for a subset of rows, as once, few, many or a class of expanded clone.

D: TRBD2; V: TRBV20-1; length: 15; size: few; J: TRBJ2-5; CDR3: CSARQGLAGRETQYF; DNA: TGCAGTGCTAGACAGGGACTAGCGGGACGGGAGACCCAGTACTTC
D: NA; V: TRBV20-1; length: 11; size: NA; J: TRBJ2-5; CDR3: CSRLVSETQYF; DNA: TGCAGCCGGTTAGTGAGCGAGACCCAGTACTTC
D: NA; V: TRBV18; length: 14; size: NA; J: TRBJ1-5; CDR3: CASSPSPDHQPQHF; DNA: TGTGCCAGCTCACCATCTCCGGACCATCAGCCCCAGCATTTT
D: NA; V: TRBV18; length: 12; size: few; J: TRBJ1-1; CDR3: CASSPPGLEAFF; DNA: TGTGCCAGCTCACCACCTGGACTTGAAGCTTTCTTT
D: TRBD1; V: TRBV3-1; length: 15; size: NA; J: TRBJ2-1; CDR3: CASSQGQGIYNEQFF; DNA: TGTGCCAGCAGCCAGGGACAGGGGATTTACAATGAGCAGTTCTTC
D: NA; V: TRBV12-3/TRBV12-4; length: 14; size: NA; J: TRBJ2-2; CDR3: CASSFTDNTGELFF; DNA: TGTGCCAGCAGTTTTACGGATAACACCGGGGAGCTGTTTTTT
D: TRBD1; V: TRBV9; length: 17; size: few; J: TRBJ2-4; CDR3: CASSDGTGNRAKNIQYF; DNA: TGTGCCAGCAGCGATGGGACAGGCAACCGGGCCAAAAACATTCAGTACTTC
D: NA; V: TRBV5-3; length: 15; size: once; J: TRBJ1-5; CDR3: CARSLGFRVNQPQHF; DNA: TGTGCCAGAAGCTTGGGTTTCAGGGTTAATCAGCCCCAGCATTTT
D: TRBD2; V: TRBV6-2/TRBV6-3; length: 16; size: few; J: TRBJ2-3; CDR3: CASRKVAGVSTDTQYF; DNA: TGTGCCAGCAGAAAGGTAGCGGGAGTGAGCACAGATACGCAGTATTTT
D: NA; V: TRBV5-1; length: 13; size: NA; J: TRBJ1-1; CDR3: CASRGMSNTEAFF; DNA: TGCGCCAGCAGAGGGATGTCGAACACTGAAGCTTTCTTT
D: NA; V: TRBV29-1; length: 11; size: NA; J: TRBJ1-2; CDR3: CSGGVDYGYTF; DNA: TGCAGCGGGGGAGTGGACTATGGCTACACCTTC
D: NA; V: TRBV5-5; length: 15; size: few; J: TRBJ1-4; CDR3: CASSIPGATNEKLFF; DNA: TGTGCCAGCAGCATTCCGGGGGCAACTAATGAAAAACTGTTTTTT
D: NA; V: TRBV4-1; length: 15; size: NA; J: TRBJ1-4; CDR3: CASSHEGGGGEKLFF; DNA: TGCGCCAGCAGCCATGAAGGGGGAGGGGGGGAAAAACTGTTTTTT
D: TRBD2; V: TRBV29-1; length: 12; size: few; J: TRBJ2-1; CDR3: CSVGLAGPGGFF; DNA: TGCAGCGTGGGACTAGCGGGCCCCGGGGGGTTCTTC
D: NA; V: TRBV5-1; length: 16; size: NA; J: TRBJ2-2; CDR3: CASSPEGRGATGELFF; DNA: TGCGCCAGCAGCCCGGAGGGACGGGGGGCAACCGGGGAGCTGTTTTTT
D: NA; V: TRBV9; length: 15; size: few; J: TRBJ1-2; CDR3: CASSVESTGIGGYTF; DNA: TGTGCCAGCAGCGTGGAATCAACAGGGATTGGCGGCTACACCTTC
D: NA; V: TRBV5-1; length: 16; size: NA; J: TRBJ2-2; CDR3: CASSSRQKRNTGELFF; DNA: TGCGCCAGCAGCTCCCGGCAGAAGAGGAACACCGGGGAGCTGTTTTTT
D: TRBD1; V: TRBV6-1; length: 18; size: once; J: TRBJ1-1; CDR3: CASSERHRGPLMNTEAFF; DNA: TGTGCCAGCAGTGAACGGCACAGGGGTCCTCTTATGAACACTGAAGCTTTCTTT
D: TRBD2; V: TRBV12-3/TRBV12-4; length: 16; size: NA; J: TRBJ2-1; CDR3: CASSPTGTRFRNEQFF; DNA: TGTGCCAGCAGCCCTACCGGGACTAGATTTAGGAATGAGCAGTTCTTC
D: TRBD2; V: TRBV12-3/TRBV12-4; length: 24; size: few; J: TRBJ2-2; CDR3: CASSLAPVTSGRLGAYSNTGELFF; DNA: TGTGCCAGCAGTTTAGCCCCAGTGACTAGCGGGAGGTTGGGGGCTTATTCGAACACCGGGGAGCTGTTTTTT